This T cell receptor (beta chain) was observed in a study of identical twins. Template switching created a universal primer site, and the cDNA included unique molecular identifiers. Using its own MiXCR run on the 5' RACE reads, TCRdb lists one record per CDR3 protein. The data show roughly 500,000 distinct CDR3 sequences, around 20% seen once. This CDR3 region has 15 residues. V shed 7 bases, J shed 6 bases, and the junction held 9 bases outside the gene matches. The germline gives CDR1 SEHNR, CDR2 FQNEAQ (reference sequence). A word on this clonotype: The antigen remains undetermined.

Overall study results and limits: Not following the same donors, the study drew its conclusions from cross-sectional statistical analysis.

The sample was also linked to a second study, of T cells expressing NK-cell markers. That paper adds: In a few donors, dominant clonotypes made up about 25-60.1% of CD3+CD56-NKG2C+ cells. Whether the expanded NKG2C+ T cell clones recognized HCMV remained unclear.

J is TRBJ2-2 and V is TRBV7-9; 9 bases agree with TRBD2. Sample: CD4+ T cells sorted from blood. The receptor was isolated from a woman aged 18-30 years in good health. The CDR3 reads CASTFGVAGAGELFF. The CDR3 bases are TGTGCCAGCACCTTCGGGGTAGCGGGGGCCGGGGAGCTGTTTTTT.